This is a list of T cell receptor beta chains from one sample in a study of CD8 T cells in ankylosing spondylitis. TCRdb reprocessed the 5' RACE reads via MiXCR and lists one record per CDR3 protein. The repertoire holds hundreds of thousands of distinct CDR3 sequences, with 18% as singletons. Sequenced material: blood, either unsorted or a sorted T cell fraction (not recorded which). The receptors come from a male donor with ankylosing spondylitis. CDR3s include the opening cysteine and the closing phenylalanine or tryptophan. Fields, in order: D gene, clone size, J gene, V gene, CDR3 length, CDR3 protein, CDR3 DNA. The D gene is left open where the match is weak. Clone size, where shown, is once, few, many, or a class for clones that have expanded.

>TRBD1|few|TRBJ2-2|TRBV7-8|16
CASSSPTGVNTGELFF
TGTGCCAGCAGCTCCCCGACAGGGGTGAACACCGGGGAGCTGTTTTTT
>TRBD2|-|TRBJ2-1|TRBV7-9|15
CASSYSGSSYNEQFF
TGTGCCAGCAGCTATAGCGGGAGCTCCTACAATGAGCAGTTCTTC
>TRBD1|-|TRBJ1-4|TRBV20-1|14
CSAGGGQGGEKLFF
TGCAGTGCAGGGGGAGGACAGGGTGGAGAAAAACTGTTTTTT
>-|-|TRBJ2-3|TRBV7-8|11
CASGLLDTQYF
TGTGCCAGCGGACTGTTGGATACGCAGTATTTT
>-|-|TRBJ2-3|TRBV6-2/TRBV6-3|15
CASAAWGATADTQYF
TGTGCCAGCGCGGCCTGGGGGGCAACCGCAGATACGCAGTATTTT
>-|-|TRBJ2-3|TRBV4-1|17
CASSQEIGGTGTDTQYF
TGCGCCAGCAGCCAAGAGATAGGGGGTACTGGCACAGATACGCAGTATTTT
>TRBD1|-|TRBJ2-1|TRBV29-1|13
CSAAGQGGNEQFF
TGCAGCGCCGCCGGACAGGGCGGCAATGAGCAGTTCTTC
>TRBD2|-|TRBJ2-3|TRBV4-3|19
CASSQDWLAGSFLTDTQYF
TGCGCCAGCAGCCAAGATTGGCTAGCGGGATCCTTTCTCACAGATACGCAGTATTTT
>-|few|TRBJ1-1|TRBV29-1|15
CSVEGSDRTNTEAFF
TGCAGCGTTGAGGGAAGTGACAGGACGAACACTGAAGCTTTCTTT
>-|-|TRBJ2-7|TRBV5-1|14
CASSFGNSPYEQYF
TGCGCCAGCAGCTTCGGCAACAGTCCCTACGAGCAGTACTTC
>-|-|TRBJ2-7|TRBV4-1|15
CASSQDGTEAYEQYF
TGCGCCAGCAGCCAAGACGGGACGGAAGCCTACGAGCAGTACTTC
>TRBD1|few|TRBJ2-7|TRBV29-1|15
CSVEDWDRGNYEQYF
TGCAGCGTTGAAGATTGGGACAGGGGTAACTACGAGCAGTACTTC
>TRBD1|-|TRBJ2-3|TRBV24-1|17
CATSDSSRQGAADTQYF
TGTGCCACCAGTGACTCTTCTAGACAGGGGGCCGCAGATACGCAGTATTTT
>-|-|TRBJ2-2|TRBV7-8|14
CASSVRSGTGELFF
TGTGCCAGCAGCGTCAGATCGGGCACCGGGGAGCTGTTTTTT
>-|many|TRBJ2-5|TRBV6-5|14
CASSYSITQETQYF
TGTGCCAGCAGTTACTCGATAACGCAAGAGACCCAGTACTTC
>-|few|TRBJ1-1|TRBV27|14
CASSRISGYFEAFF
TGTGCCAGCAGTAGAATATCAGGGTACTTTGAAGCTTTCTTT
>TRBD2|few|TRBJ2-1|TRBV6-5|15
CASSYLGLAENEQFF
TGTGCCAGCAGTTACTTAGGACTAGCGGAAAATGAGCAGTTCTTC